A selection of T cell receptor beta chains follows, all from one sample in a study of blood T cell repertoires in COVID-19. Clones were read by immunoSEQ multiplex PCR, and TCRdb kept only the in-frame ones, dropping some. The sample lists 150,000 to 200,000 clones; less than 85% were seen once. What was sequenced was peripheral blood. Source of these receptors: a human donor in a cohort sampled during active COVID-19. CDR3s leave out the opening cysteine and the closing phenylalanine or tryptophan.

CDR3aa: AWSVGDRTEAF
v_gene: TRBV30
j_gene: TRBJ1-1

CDR3aa: ASSQGGGIGEAF
v_gene: TRBV4-1
j_gene: TRBJ1-1

CDR3aa: ASSLSDRLSYNSPLH
v_gene: TRBV5-4
j_gene: TRBJ1-6

CDR3aa: ASSERGQGAWDTEAF
v_gene: TRBV2
j_gene: TRBJ1-1

CDR3aa: ATSSSVTGNTEAF
v_gene: TRBV19
j_gene: TRBJ1-1

CDR3aa: ASSEARAAYNQPQH
v_gene: TRBV2
j_gene: TRBJ1-5

CDR3aa: SVVGTGGITEAF
v_gene: TRBV29-1
j_gene: TRBJ1-1

CDR3aa: ASSRGTGETGNTIY
v_gene: TRBV18
j_gene: TRBJ1-3

CDR3aa: ASRSNAPYTEAF
v_gene: TRBV27
j_gene: TRBJ1-1

CDR3aa: ASSVEANTEAF
v_gene: TRBV7-9
j_gene: TRBJ1-1

CDR3aa: ASSRISGTQEQF
v_gene: TRBV6-5
j_gene: TRBJ2-1

CDR3aa: ASSDNPGTGKSYGYT
v_gene: TRBV9
j_gene: TRBJ1-2

CDR3aa: ASSQDRSYNEQF
v_gene: TRBV3-1/TRBV3-2
j_gene: TRBJ2-1

CDR3aa: ASSLLFTDTQY
v_gene: TRBV5-1
j_gene: TRBJ2-3